This TCR beta chain was found in a study of OX40 agonist ivuxolimab in advanced cancers. V was pared by 3 bases and J by 8 bases, with 16 bases between. In germline, CDR1 is MNHEY, CDR2 SVGAGI. The CDR3 is made up of 14 amino acids. Produced via immunoSEQ multiplex PCR; TCRdb's table is partial and in-frame only. The data hold around 73,000 clones, with over 80% observed a single time. This receptor was identified in an adult with an advanced solid tumor such as melanoma, head and neck, liver or kidney cancer. The chain is built from TRBV6-5 and TRBJ1-2; TRBD1 might be the D (5 bases). The sample was CD4+ or CD8+ T cells sorted from blood, taken in a trial of the OX40 agonist ivuxolimab. The DNA for the CDR3 is TGTGCCAGCAGTTATCTCCCGGCCTCAGGGGGCTACACCTTC. It yields the protein CASSYLPASGGYTF.